What follows describes a single T cell receptor (beta chain). This entry belongs to a study of blood T cell repertoires in COVID-19. In the original analysis: Reference gene primer amplification gave nucleated cell count estimates. Generated by immunoSEQ multiplex PCR, the TCRdb table keeps only in-frame clones and is missing some. V, J and clone size are taken as reported in that table, and D and trimming were inferred from the DNA itself. The sample lists roughly 250,000 clones, approximately 88% occurring once. Cohort assignment relied on participant-reported clinical history. Within 2 weeks of study entry, exposed participants had contacted a PCR-confirmed or clinician-diagnosed COVID-19 case. Unmatched junction bases numbered 2, after V lost 3 bases and J lost 5 bases. CDR1 is KGHDR and CDR2 is SFDVKD in the germline V gene. The length of the CDR3 is 13 residues.

This TCR came from a woman aged 40 to 50 who had been exposed to COVID-19. Input material: PBMCs or T cells enriched from blood (not recorded which). The chain has TRBV24-1 and TRBJ1-2, with 7 bases that match TRBD1. CDR3 DNA sequence: TGTGCCACCAGTGATCAGGACAGGTATGGCTACACCTTC. Translated, it gives CATSDQDRYGYTF.